This T cell receptor beta chain was sequenced during a study of blood T cells in healthy people across ages. Primers used in a second PCR of roughly 7 to 12 cycles were a sample-barcoded 5' primer and a J-beta primer mix. TCRdb analysed the 5' RACE reads with MiXCR anew, one entry per CDR3 protein. The sample yields 600,000 to 1,000,000 distinct CDR3 sequences, 25% seen once. In germline, CDR1 is MNHEY, CDR2 SVGAGI. V lost 3 bases and J lost 1, with 8 bases in between. The CDR3 extends over 14 amino acids. The same data also contributed to another study, on T cells of mothers and their children. That investigation notes: In this cohort, donors were a few healthy Caucasian mothers plus their six children. Across the analysis, no persistent microchimeric T cell clones were detected.

This TCR was sampled from a boy younger than 18 in good health. This rearrangement joins TRBV6-5 to TRBJ2-3; D not certain. Sequencing was carried out using blood. For the CDR3, the DNA is TGTGCCAGCAGTTATTCCGCAGGCACAGATACGCAGTATTTT. Amino acids: CASSYSAGTDTQYF.